The 8 T cell receptor beta chains given below trace back to one sample, sequenced in a study of cytomegalovirus exposure and HLA in healthy donors. Primers included in the PCR were 60 Vbeta and 13 Jbeta primers. Libraries were prepared by immunoSEQ multiplex PCR; TCRdb keeps only in-frame clonotypes and omits some of them. The data show fewer than 200,000 clones, 70% to 80% seen once. Sequencing used PBMCs. The receptors originated from a man between 60 and 75 years old in good health and CMV-seronegative.

V and J are TRBV2 and TRBJ1-4; possible D gene TRBD1, 5 bases. The V end lost 6 bases, the J end lost 5 bases, and 10 bases lay between the germline ends. The CDR3 spans 13 residues. The germline V gene has CDR1 SNHLY and CDR2 FYNNEI. The CDR3 bases are TGTGCCAGCAGAAGGGGTCCCAATGAAAAACTGTTTTTT. This sequence encodes CASRRGPNEKLFF.

In its sample, this clone was seen once. This chain joins TRBV29-1 and TRBJ2-7, with a possible D match to TRBD1 (6 bases). Germline CDR1 is SQVTM and CDR2 is ANQGSEA. The CDR3 extends over 14 amino acids. V gave up 3 bases and J gave up 1 base, with 13 bases separating them. CDR3 bases: TGCAGCGTTGAGGCAGGGGTTGGATCCTACGAGCAGTACTTC. It translates to CSVEAGVGSYEQYF.

This chain links TRBV25-1 with TRBJ1-4; the D is unclear. Trimming pared 4 bases from V and 3 bases from J, leaving 9 bases between. Germline V lookup: CDR1 MGHDK, CDR2 SYGVNS. CDR3 length: 14 amino acids. The CDR3 protein is CASSGRLANEKLFF. The DNA for the CDR3 is TGTGCCAGCAGTGGGAGGTTAGCTAATGAAAAACTGTTTTTT. The whole variable domain, remainder taken from reference TRBV25-1 and TRBJ1-4, is EADIYQTPRYLVIGTGKKITLECSQTMGHDKMYWYQQDPGMELHLIHYSYGVNSTEKGDLSSESTVSRIRTEHFPLTLESARPSHTSQYLCASSGRLANEKLFFGSGTQLSVL.

Concerning this clone: Sequence at one end of the junction differs from germline and may be a read error. The rearrangement links TRBV4-1 to TRBJ1-2; no reliable D call. From germline, CDR1 is MGHRA and CDR2 YSYEKL. The CDR3 consists of 13 residues. Here the CDR3 DNA reads TGCGCCAGCAGCCAAGATGTGGGCTGTGGCTACCCCTTC. This translates into CASSQDVGCGYPF.

A single count supports this clone. The V and J genes are TRBV4-3 and TRBJ2-7; TRBD2 aligns across 8 bases. Trimming took 0 bases from V and 2 from J; bases not matched to a gene: 6. Looked up from germline, CDR1 is LGHNA and CDR2 is YSLEER. The CDR3 is made up of 16 amino acids. The CDR3 sequence is CASSQELLAGPYEQYF. Written as DNA, the CDR3 is TGCGCCAGCAGCCAAGAGTTGCTAGCGGGTCCCTACGAGCAGTACTTC.

As concerns this clone: The same CDR3 arises from other DNA sequences in this sample as well. This rearrangement joins TRBV6-4 to TRBJ1-1, with a weak D call TRBD1 (5 bases). The CDR3 runs to 13 residues. Germline-derived CDR1 and CDR2 are MRHNA and SNTAGT. Trimming took off 4 bases at V and 1 base at J, with 7 bases between the two ends. The CDR3 nucleotides read TGTGCCAGCAGTGCCACAGGGAACACTGAAGCTTTCTTT. Translation: CASSATGNTEAFF.

A note on this clone: The germline gene is not matched at one end of the junction; a read error may be the cause. CDR3 coding DNA: TGCGCCAGCAGCTTGCGACAAGGCCTCTATGGCTACCCCTTC. Protein product: CASSLRQGLYGYPF. J is TRBJ1-2 and V is TRBV5-1; D gene unclear. The CDR3 spans 14 residues. The germline V gene encodes CDR1 SGHRS and CDR2 YFSETQ.

The chain couples TRBV18 to TRBJ2-5; 11 bases line up with TRBD2. The CDR3 is 17 amino acids. Losses at the gene ends were 6 bases for V and 0 bases for J; bases not matched to a gene: 9. CDR1 and CDR2 (germline): KGHSH, LQKENI. The CDR3 loop reads CASSPMTSGTDQETQYF. The CDR3 DNA follows: TGTGCCAGCTCTCCGATGACTAGCGGGACCGACCAAGAGACCCAGTACTTC.